This TCR beta chain was identified in a study of OX40 agonist ivuxolimab in advanced cancers. Some background on the complete study: Ivuxolimab was an agonistic, fully human IgG2 monoclonal antibody directed against OX40 (CD134), a costimulatory receptor. The paper describes the monotherapy dose-escalation part (N ≈ 52 patients) of the phase I trial of ivuxolimab. Partial responses occurred in three dose-escalation patients: two with cutaneous melanoma and one with hepatocellular carcinoma. The point of sequencing TCRbeta in the periphery was to test whether ivuxolimab changed TCR sequence diversity and drove clonal T-cell expansion. Prior anti-PD-1, anti-PD-L1 or anti-CTLA-4 therapy was permitted, and about 40% of dose-escalation patients had received checkpoint inhibitors. A male proportion of around 80% and a mean age of approximately 61 years, ranging from about 20 to 80, were recorded for the dose-escalation cohort. Intravenous ivuxolimab was administered to patients every 2 weeks at six dose levels: 0.01, 0.1, 0.3, 1.5, 3 and 10 mg/kg. Of the roughly 52 patients in dose escalation, about 20 had hepatocellular carcinoma, some 15 had melanoma, 9 had renal cell carcinoma and 9 had head and neck cancer. Here is what the overall study found, with its caveats: Low levels of normalized T-cell clonal expansion were also seen in some nonresponding patients. Clonal expansion of both CD4+ and CD8+ blood T cells was observed from baseline to week 6 at doses 0.1 to 3.0 mg/kg. On average, CD8+ T cells showed more expanded clones than CD4+ T cells after ivuxolimab. Partial responders in the 0.1-3.0 mg/kg groups had among the lowest normalized peripheral clonal expansion, especially among CD8+ T cells. The antigen specificity of the peripheral T cells that underwent clonal expansion was not determined.

From the cysteine up to the phenylalanine, the CDR3 has a length of 13 residues. Of all the DNA, just the CDR3 is kept, 39 bases in frame from base 1. V sheds 4 bases and J sheds 11 bases, leaving 15 bases between their ends. CDR1 and CDR2, looked up from the germline V gene, are SGHTA and FQGTGA. About this clone: No antigen is known for it. Base qualities are not at hand, and no much larger clone is one base apart.

The trial excluded patients who had a history of autoimmune disease or were on systemic immunosuppression. Peripheral blood for TCR sequencing was drawn from every dose cohort at baseline, at cycle 4 day 1 and at cycle 7 day 1. Samples were obtained from an open-label, multicenter, first-in-human phase I dose-escalation trial of ivuxolimab. The trial enrolled adults with locally advanced or metastatic head and neck squamous cell, hepatocellular, melanoma or renal cell carcinoma. Before TCR sequencing, CD4+ T cells and CD8+ T cells were sorted from peripheral blood as separate populations. To sequence the TCRbeta CDR3 region, genomic DNA was isolated from the sorted cells. The immunoSEQ Assay was used to sequence the TCRbeta CDR3 regions. Not all clones reach the TCRdb copy of this immuneACCESS table, which keeps in-frame sequences only. Checked studies attribute under half of the gap to unresolved V genes and leave the rest unexplained. Within this sample are 120,000 or so clones, with roughly 87% of them counted one time only. 0.27% of the sample is in the top ten clones.

This sequence was found in an adult with an advanced solid tumor such as melanoma, head and neck, liver or kidney cancer. Recombination linked TRBV7-3 to TRBJ1-5; a weak D assignment points to TRBD1 (5 bases agree). The input for sequencing was CD4+ or CD8+ T cells sorted from blood, taken in a trial of the OX40 agonist ivuxolimab. The DNA is TGTGCCAGCAGCTCCTCGGCAGGACAAACCCAGCATTTT. This is translated as CASSSSAGQTQHF.